These T cell receptor beta chains were read from a single sample in a study of cytotoxic CD8 clonotypes in ibrutinib-treated CLL. Profiled with immunoSEQ multiplex PCR; TCRdb holds only in-frame clones, not every one. The profile covers roughly 160,000 clones, with about 84% appearing a single time and roughly 4.5% taken by the ten largest. Here the sequenced sample was PBMCs, taken after 24 months of ibrutinib treatment. These receptor sequences come from a human donor with chronic lymphocytic leukemia. Each CDR3 is given with its conserved first and last residue. The order of the fields is J gene, V gene, D gene, clone size, CDR3 DNA, CDR3 protein. The D gene is left open where the match is weak. Clone size is given for some rows only: seen once, a few or many times, or a class if the clone is expanded.

J: TRBJ2-7
V: TRBV11-2
D: .
size: once
DNA: TGTGCCAGCAGCAGACATCTCAGGGACGAGCAGTACTTC
CDR3: CASSRHLRDEQYF

J: TRBJ1-2
V: TRBV5-4
D: .
size: .
DNA: TGTGCCAGCAGCGGTGCTCATGGCTACACCTTC
CDR3: CASSGAHGYTF

J: TRBJ1-1
V: TRBV11-3
D: .
size: .
DNA: TGTGCCAGCAGCTTACTCCGGGACACTGAAGCTTTCTTT
CDR3: CASSLLRDTEAFF

J: TRBJ2-5
V: TRBV5-1
D: .
size: .
DNA: TGCGCCAGCCGTAGAGGCAATCAAGAGACCCAGTACTTC
CDR3: CASRRGNQETQYF

J: TRBJ2-5
V: TRBV7-2
D: TRBD1
size: .
DNA: TGTGCCAGCAGCTTATCCCGTGGACAGGGCCAAGAGACCCAGTACTTC
CDR3: CASSLSRGQGQETQYF

J: TRBJ2-5
V: TRBV5-1
D: TRBD2
size: .
DNA: TGCGCCAGCAGCGCGGGACTACAAGAGACCCAGTACTTC
CDR3: CASSAGLQETQYF

J: TRBJ1-1
V: TRBV7-9
D: .
size: once
DNA: TGTGCCAGCAGCTTAGCCGCAGCTACCTCTGAAGCTTTCTTT
CDR3: CASSLAAATSEAFF

J: TRBJ1-5
V: TRBV6-5
D: .
size: .
DNA: TGTGCCAGCAGGAAGTCCGGGACAAGCAATCAGCCCCAGCATTTT
CDR3: CASRKSGTSNQPQHF

J: TRBJ1-5
V: TRBV10-3
D: .
size: .
DNA: TGTGCCATCAGTGCCACAGGTCGGCAGCCCCAGCATTTT
CDR3: CAISATGRQPQHF

J: TRBJ1-1
V: TRBV19
D: .
size: .
DNA: TGTGCCAGTAGTTCAAGGGCCCTGGGGACTGAAGCTTTCTTT
CDR3: CASSSRALGTEAFF

J: TRBJ1-3
V: TRBV9
D: .
size: .
DNA: TGTGCCAGCAGCGTAGCCGGCAGCTCTGGAAACACCATATATTTT
CDR3: CASSVAGSSGNTIYF

J: TRBJ1-1
V: TRBV9
D: .
size: .
DNA: TGTGCCAGCAGCGTAAGACACCAGAACACTGAAGCTTTCTTT
CDR3: CASSVRHQNTEAFF

J: TRBJ1-1
V: TRBV18
D: .
size: .
DNA: TGTGCCAGCTCACCACCCCATGGGGGCGGGAACACTGAAGCTTTCTTT
CDR3: CASSPPHGGGNTEAFF

J: TRBJ2-7
V: TRBV19
D: .
size: few
DNA: TGTGCCAGTAGTATCGGTCGGCAGGGCTTTAGGGACGAGCAGTACTTC
CDR3: CASSIGRQGFRDEQYF

J: TRBJ2-1
V: TRBV6-5
D: .
size: .
DNA: TGTGCCAGCAGTTACTCGGTGGGCAATGAGCAGTTCTTC
CDR3: CASSYSVGNEQFF

J: TRBJ2-3
V: TRBV6-4
D: .
size: .
DNA: TGTGCCAGCAGTGACTCAAGCGGAGCTAGCACAGATACGCAGTATTTT
CDR3: CASSDSSGASTDTQYF

J: TRBJ1-1
V: TRBV2
D: TRBD1
size: .
DNA: TGTGCCACAAGGACAGGGTTGGCCACTGAAGCTTTCTTT
CDR3: CATRTGLATEAFF

J: TRBJ1-1
V: TRBV7-9
D: .
size: .
DNA: TGTGCCAGCAGCCTTCGGTTCACTGAAGCTTTCTTT
CDR3: CASSLRFTEAFF

J: TRBJ2-1
V: TRBV4-2
D: .
size: .
DNA: TGTGCCAGCAGCCGCGGAGGACAGAACAATGAGCAGTTCTTC
CDR3: CASSRGGQNNEQFF

J: TRBJ1-4
V: TRBV4-2
D: .
size: .
DNA: TGTGCCAGCAGCCAAGACCCCGGGCGGAGGCTGTTTTTT
CDR3: CASSQDPGRRLFF

J: TRBJ2-7
V: TRBV30
D: TRBD1
size: .
DNA: TGTGCCTGGAAAAGGGGGGGGACAGGGCACTACGAGCAGTACTTC
CDR3: CAWKRGGTGHYEQYF

J: TRBJ1-5
V: TRBV28
D: .
size: .
DNA: TGTGCCAGCAGTCCCTTCCCTCAGCCCCAGCATTTT
CDR3: CASSPFPQPQHF

J: TRBJ1-5
V: TRBV18
D: .
size: .
DNA: TGTGCCAGCTCACCAGGGGGCAATCAGCCCCAGCATTTT
CDR3: CASSPGGNQPQHF

J: TRBJ1-4
V: TRBV30
D: .
size: once
DNA: TGTGCCTGGAGTGTATCTTCTGTGAATGAAAAACTGTTTTTT
CDR3: CAWSVSSVNEKLFF

J: TRBJ2-7
V: TRBV18
D: .
size: .
DNA: TGTGCCAGCTCACCGGGCCGTACCTACGAGCAGTACTTC
CDR3: CASSPGRTYEQYF

J: TRBJ2-7
V: TRBV29-1
D: TRBD1
size: .
DNA: TGCAGCGCCGACAGGGAGCTACGTGATGACGAGCAGTACTTC
CDR3: CSADRELRDDEQYF